This TCR beta chain appears in the sequencing data of a study of OX40 agonist ivuxolimab in advanced cancers. V lost 1 base and J 2 bases, leaving 5 bases between the germline ends. CDR1 is SGHVT, CDR2 SQSDAQ, per germline. This CDR3 is 13 amino acids long. Whole-study findings and limits: CD4+ and CD8+ blood T cells expanded clonally by week 6 at 0.1 to 3.0 mg/kg.

Produced via immunoSEQ multiplex PCR; TCRdb's table is partial and in-frame only. This table has tens of thousands of clones, roughly 88% appearing once. Details on this clone: Antigen unknown.

Sequences were derived from CD4+ or CD8+ T cells sorted from blood, sampled in a trial of the OX40 agonist ivuxolimab. This TCR was sampled from an adult with an advanced solid tumor such as melanoma, head and neck, liver or kidney cancer. This rearrangement joins TRBV7-4 to TRBJ1-1; D uncertain. This CDR3 is CASSLGANTEAFF. CDR3 DNA sequence: TGTGCCAGCAGCTTAGGAGCTAACACTGAAGCTTTCTTT.